Below are 27 T cell receptor beta chains sequenced from a single sample in a study of type 1 and type 2 diabetes patients. Genomic DNA was the PCR template. Multiplex PCR with 30 forward and 13 reverse primers amplified the TCR beta CDR3. In TCRdb, the multiplex PCR reads were re-called with MiXCR into one record per CDR3 protein. The sample contains around 300,000 distinct CDR3 sequences, 47% of which appear only once. Sequencing was performed on peripheral blood mononuclear cells (PBMCs). The origin of the receptors is a man younger than 30 with type 2 diabetes.

CDR3 DNA sequence: TGCAGAGGTGGGGCAGCGGACCCCGGCGGCTACACCTTC. It specifies CRGGAADPGGYTF. This sequence joins TRBV20-1 and TRBJ1-2, with D possibly TRBD1 on 5 matching bases. The CDR3 is 13 residues long. Germline V CDR1 and CDR2: DFQATT, SNEGSKA (reference sequence).

This clonotype showed up just a few times. The V and J genes are TRBV28 and TRBJ1-1; TRBD1 matches 7 bases. The trim removed 5 bases at V and 3 bases at J, leaving 9 bases unmatched. The germline V gene has CDR1 MDHEN and CDR2 SYDVKM. The CDR3 covers 15 residues. CDR3 amino acids: CASSATGRGDTEAFF. The CDR3 DNA reads TGTGCCAGCAGTGCGACAGGGAGAGGAGACACTGAAGCTTTCTTT.

The genes are TRBV7-8 and TRBJ1-4; D remains ambiguous. The CDR3 spans 13 residues. Per the germline V gene, CDR1 is SGHVS and CDR2 is FQNEAQ. Trimming took 3 bases from V and 11 from J, leaving 13 bases between them. The CDR3 coding sequence is TGTGCCAGCAGCTTGGGTGATGTATCGAAACTGTTTTTT. The encoded protein is CASSLGDVSKLFF.

In DNA, the CDR3 is TGCAGTGCTAGGGAGAATAGGGCTTTCGGCAATCAGCCCCAGCATTTT. Translated: CSARENRAFGNQPQHF. The V call is TRBV20-1, the J call TRBJ1-5; D call uncertain. The V gene's germline CDR1 is DFQATT and CDR2 SNEGSKA (reference sequence). This CDR3 region has 16 residues. V was shortened by 3 bases and J by 2 bases, with 17 bases between the two germline ends.

This clonotype was observed a handful of times. J is TRBJ2-4 and V is TRBV7-8; TRBD1 aligns across 9 bases. This CDR3 is 13 amino acids long. V was clipped by 5 bases and J by 8 bases; unmatched bases: 4. Looked up from germline, CDR1 is SGHVS and CDR2 is FQNEAQ. CDR3 in DNA: TGTGCCAGCAGCGTACAGGGGGCTGACATTCAGTACTTC. Its protein is CASSVQGADIQYF.

The chain couples TRBV5-4 to TRBJ1-1, with D possibly being TRBD1 (5 bases). V dropped 2 bases and J dropped 7 bases, with 12 bases sitting between them. The germline V gene encodes CDR1 SGHNT and CDR2 YYREEE (reference sequence). This CDR3 has 13 amino acids. CDR3 sequence reads: CASSFAGQGEAFF. The CDR3 nucleotides are TGTGCCAGCAGCTTCGCAGGTCAGGGTGAAGCTTTCTTT.

The rearrangement links TRBV12-3 or TRBV12-4 to TRBJ1-2; D call uncertain. The CDR3 has 13 amino acids. V shed 6 bases and J shed 7 bases, with 15 bases lying between them. CDR3 residues: CASSQEVKGGYTF. CDR3 in DNA: TGTGCCAGCAGCCAAGAGGTTAAAGGTGGCTACACCTTC.

This clonotype was observed a few times. The chain carries TRBV12-3 or TRBV12-4 and TRBJ1-2, with D possibly being TRBD1 (5 bases). This CDR3 contains 15 residues. V lost 7 bases, J lost 5 bases, and 20 bases lay in between. The CDR3 spells CASIDREGWVYGYTF. For the CDR3, the DNA is TGTGCCAGCATTGACCGGGAGGGGTGGGTGTATGGCTACACCTTC.

The gene calls are TRBV4-1 and TRBJ1-1; 7 positions agree with TRBD1. Germline CDR1 and CDR2: MGHRA and YSYEKL. The CDR3 is made up of 14 amino acids. Unmatched junction bases numbered 5, after V lost 4 bases and J lost 3 bases. In DNA form, the CDR3 reads TGCGCCAGCAGCCGTGACAGGGCGGACACTGAAGCTTTCTTT. This gives the protein CASSRDRADTEAFF.

Remarks on this clonotype: One end of the junction is discordant with germline, which a read error may explain. V usage is TRBV29-1 and J usage is TRBJ1-4; D unresolved. CDR3 size: 12 residues. CDR1 and CDR2 (germline): SQVTM, ANQGSEA. This CDR3 is CSVTEAEEILFF. DNA of the CDR3: TGCAGCGTGACGGAGGCGGAAGAAATACTGTTTTTT. Combining the CDR3 with reference TRBV29-1 and TRBJ1-4 gives the whole variable domain SAVISQKPSRDICQRGTSLTIQCQVDSQVTMMFWYRQQPGQSLTLIATANQGSEATYESGFVIDKFPISRPNLTFSTLTVSNMSPEDSSIYLCSVTEAEEILFFGSGTQLSVL.

The CDR3 nucleotides are TGTGCCAGCACCCCCCGGACAGGGGTCTCACCCCTCCACTTT. Protein: CASTPRTGVSPLHF. The chain combines TRBV6-5 with TRBJ1-6; 9 nucleotides agree with TRBD1. Germline V gene lookup returns CDR1 MNHEY and CDR2 SVGAGI. The CDR3 is 14 residues long. Trimming removed 7 bases from V and 10 bases from J; junction bases left unmatched: 8.

This clonotype was detected only once. The genes are TRBV5-1 and TRBJ2-1; no reliable D call. Germline loops: CDR1 SGHRS, CDR2 YFSETQ. V was pared by 0 bases and J by 8 bases, with 9 bases between. The CDR3 consists of 13 residues. CDR3 sequence (DNA): TGCGCCAGCAGCTTGGAGGCTGGCTATGAGCAGTTCTTC. Residues: CASSLEAGYEQFF.

This clonotype has just a few counts. The rearrangement uses TRBV19 and TRBJ2-3; tentatively, D is TRBD1 or TRBD2 (5 bases each). The CDR3 runs 13 residues. Deletions cut 5 bases from V and 6 bases from J, with 12 bases between. Germline V gene data show CDR1 as LNHDA and CDR2 as SQIVND (reference sequence). The CDR3 nucleotides are TGTGCCAGTAGTGGGGGACGCTACGATACGCAGTATTTT. Amino acid sequence: CASSGGRYDTQYF.

The chain links TRBV5-5 to TRBJ2-1; D is possibly TRBD2 (6 bases). Germline V gene data show CDR1 as SGHKS and CDR2 as YYEKEE (reference sequence). V gave up 4 bases and J gave up 0 bases, with 14 bases separating them. The CDR3 has 16 residues. CDR3 nucleotides: TGTGCCAGCAGCCTGCGGGGCGAGATCTCCTACAATGAGCAGTTCTTC. Translated: CASSLRGEISYNEQFF.

The chain combines TRBV19 with TRBJ1-5, with 7 nucleotides matching TRBD1. CDR1 is LNHDA and CDR2 is SQIVND in the germline V gene (reference sequence). CDR3 size: 14 residues. Losses at the gene ends were 5 bases for V and 6 bases for J; bases not matched to a gene: 7. The CDR3, as DNA: TGTGCCAGTAGTTTTCAGGGGGGGAGTCAGCCCCAGCATTTT. It translates to CASSFQGGSQPQHF.

This clonotype was seen a handful of times. This chain links TRBV29-1 with TRBJ2-1; 7 bases map to TRBD1. The CDR3 has 15 residues. With 0 bases clipped from V and 2 bases from J, the junction kept 4 bases outside the gene matches. Germline V gene data show CDR1 as SQVTM and CDR2 as ANQGSEA. The CDR3 DNA is TGCAGCGTTGAAGAGAGGGGGCGGACCTACAATGAGCAGTTCTTC. As protein: CSVEERGRTYNEQFF.

This chain uses TRBV12-3 or TRBV12-4 with TRBJ2-4; 7 bases are shared with TRBD1. The CDR3 length is 12 residues. The V gene end was trimmed by 5 bases and the J gene end by 5 bases; junction bases not matched to a gene: 0. The CDR3 is CASSQGENIQYF. Written as DNA, the CDR3 is TGTGCCAGCAGTCAGGGGGAAAACATTCAGTACTTC.

The chain has TRBV4-2 and TRBJ1-1, with 8 nucleotides matching TRBD1. V lost 3 bases and J lost 5; bases outside the gene matches: 8. Germline values: CDR1 LGHNA, CDR2 YNFKEQ. The CDR3 has 15 amino acids. CDR3 in DNA: TGTGCCAGCAGCCACATGACAGGGGAGGATACTGAAGCTTTCTTT. This translates into CASSHMTGEDTEAFF.

The chain carries TRBV28 and TRBJ1-2; 7 bases are a match to TRBD1. J lost 4 bases, V lost 5 bases, and 13 bases had no gene match. The CDR3 totals 16 residues. Germline-derived CDR1 and CDR2 are MDHEN and SYDVKM. CDR3: CASSPYAGQIGYGYTF. As DNA, the CDR3 is TGTGCCAGCAGTCCGTACGCGGGACAGATTGGCTATGGCTACACCTTC.

This clonotype was recorded a few times. The chain couples TRBV28 to TRBJ1-2; 8 bases align to TRBD1. Germline assignment: CDR1 MDHEN and CDR2 SYDVKM. The CDR3 covers 13 residues. Trimming took 4 bases from V and 3 from J; bases not matched to a gene: 1. CDR3: CASSSGGYYGYTF. The CDR3 DNA is TGTGCCAGCAGTTCAGGGGGCTACTATGGCTACACCTTC.

This clonotype appeared a few times. The chain combines TRBV19 with TRBJ1-1, with no clear D. V was cut by 0 bases and J by 3 bases, with 5 bases left in between. The CDR3 has 13 residues. Germline V gene data show CDR1 as LNHDA and CDR2 as SQIVND (reference sequence). DNA of the CDR3: TGTGCCAGTAGTATAGATTGGGACACTGAAGCTTTCTTT. Translated, it gives CASSIDWDTEAFF.

V usage is TRBV14 and J usage is TRBJ2-2; D is ambiguous. CDR3 length: 13 amino acids. The germline gives CDR1 SGHDN, CDR2 FVKESK. V was cut by 1 base and J by 8 bases, with 8 bases left in between. The CDR3 sequence is CASSQVPGGELFF. The DNA of the CDR3 is TGTGCCAGCAGCCAAGTGCCTGGTGGGGAGCTGTTTTTT.

The chain carries TRBV7-9 and TRBJ2-7; a weak D match, TRBD2 (6 bases). Deletions cut 5 bases from V and 4 bases from J, with 18 bases between. CDR3 length equals 15 residues. Per the germline V gene, CDR1 is SEHNR and CDR2 is FQNEAQ (reference sequence). Here the CDR3 reads CASSHRVSGVYEQYF. DNA for the CDR3: TGTGCCAGCAGCCATCGGGTTAGCGGAGTTTACGAGCAGTACTTC.

V gene TRBV4-1 combines with J gene TRBJ2-7; D is possibly TRBD2 (5 bases). The V gene's germline CDR1 is MGHRA and CDR2 YSYEKL. V was trimmed by 4 bases and J by 4 bases, leaving 11 bases between them. The CDR3 is made up of 13 amino acids. DNA of the CDR3: TGCGCCAGCAGCCGGTTCCGAGGGTACGAGCAGTACTTC. This codes for CASSRFRGYEQYF.

This rearrangement joins TRBV10-1 to TRBJ2-5; D is uncertain. This CDR3 comprises 9 residues. Germline V gives CDR1 WNHNN, CDR2 SYGVQD (reference sequence). Trimming pared 9 bases from V and 7 bases from J, leaving 6 bases between. The CDR3 bases are TGCGCCAGATCCGGGACCCAGTACTTC. Translated: CARSGTQYF.

This chain links TRBV6-6 with TRBJ2-2; 7 bases align to TRBD1. V lost 6 bases and J lost 5; bases outside the gene matches: 9. Germline loops: CDR1 MNHNY, CDR2 SVGAGI (reference sequence). The length of the CDR3 is 15 residues. CDR3 amino acids: CASSRDRELTGELFF. CDR3 in DNA: TGTGCCAGCAGCCGTGACAGGGAACTTACCGGGGAGCTGTTTTTT.

The chain carries TRBV5-1 and TRBJ1-1; the D gene is possibly TRBD1 (5 bases). V lost 6 bases and J 4 bases, leaving 19 bases between the germline ends. Germline CDR1 reads SGHRS; CDR2 reads YFSETQ. CDR3 length: 15 amino acids. In nucleotides, the CDR3 is TGCGCCAGCACGGCAGTAACCAGTGGGGGCACTGAAGCTTTCTTT. It encodes CASTAVTSGGTEAFF.